The entry below gives a single T cell receptor beta chain sequence along with its context. This CDR3 has 20 residues. Germline V lookup: CDR1 MDHEN, CDR2 SYDVKM. V was clipped by 1 base and J by 3 bases; unmatched bases: 21. The data originate from a study of shared T cell receptors in the human thymus. The protocol was immunoSEQ multiplex PCR, while the TCRdb copy is restricted to in-frame clones and leaves out a portion. Of about 660,000 clones listed, around 87% are singletons. The sample also formed part of further work on human thymus T cells.

The sequenced material came from thymocytes. The chain recombines TRBV28 with TRBJ2-7; 7 bases line up with TRBD1. This clonotype was sampled from a boy in the first two years of life with a congenital heart defect. The CDR3 here is CASSLSADRVGYRDYYEQYF. The CDR3 DNA reads TGTGCCAGCAGTTTATCCGCTGACAGGGTTGGATATCGCGACTACTACGAGCAGTACTTC.